The present T cell receptor (beta chain) was sequenced within a study of CD8+CD57+ T cells in acquired aplastic anemia. Across the whole study: DNA per sorted CD4+ or CD8+ sample ranged about 0.17 to 27.4 ug, averaging roughly 3.5 ug.

This CDR3 comprises 15 residues. Germline V gene lookup returns CDR1 KGHSH and CDR2 LQKENI. V lost 1 base and J 7 bases, leaving 13 bases between the germline ends. Profiling that covered TCR beta VDJ and CDR3 relied on genomic DNA as its template. One entry per CDR3 protein, called by TCRdb with MiXCR from the reads. The sample includes fewer than 200,000 distinct CDR3 sequences, under 55% of them seen just once. Patients who underwent sequencing had shown CD8+CD57+ cell expansion by flow cytometry. The patients all had a severe acquired aplastic anemia diagnosis. This clonotype appeared a single time.

The sample comprised sorted CD4+, CD8+, or CD8+CD57+ T cells (not recorded which) from PBMCs. The chain links TRBV18 to TRBJ1-4, with D tentatively TRBD1 (6 bases). This TCR came from a human donor with aplastic anemia. The CDR3, as DNA: TGTGCCAGCTCACCACTCGGGGGCGGAACTGAAAAACTGTTTTTT. This sequence encodes CASSPLGGGTEKLFF. The whole variable domain, remainder taken from reference TRBV18 and TRBJ1-4, is NAGVMQNPRHLVRRRGQEARLRCSPMKGHSHVYWYRQLPEEGLKFMVYLQKENIIDESGMPKERFSAEFPKEGPSILRIQQVVRGDSAAYFCASSPLGGGTEKLFFGSGTQLSVL.